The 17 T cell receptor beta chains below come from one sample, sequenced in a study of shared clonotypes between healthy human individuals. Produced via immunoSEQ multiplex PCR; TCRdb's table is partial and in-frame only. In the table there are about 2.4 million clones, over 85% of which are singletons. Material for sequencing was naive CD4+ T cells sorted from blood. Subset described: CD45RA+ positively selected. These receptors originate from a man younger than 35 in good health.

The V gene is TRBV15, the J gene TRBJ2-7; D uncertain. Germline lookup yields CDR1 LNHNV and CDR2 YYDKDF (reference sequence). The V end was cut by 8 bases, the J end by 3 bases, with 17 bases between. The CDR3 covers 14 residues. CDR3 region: CATGRASRVYEQYF. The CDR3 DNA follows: TGTGCCACCGGCCGGGCGTCCCGGGTCTACGAGCAGTACTTC.

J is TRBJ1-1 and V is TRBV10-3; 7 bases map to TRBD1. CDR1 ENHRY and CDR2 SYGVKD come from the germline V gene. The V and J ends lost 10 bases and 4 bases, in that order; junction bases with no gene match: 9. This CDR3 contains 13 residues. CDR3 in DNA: TGTGCCACCGACAGGGATGGAGTCACTGAAGCTTTCTTT. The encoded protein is CATDRDGVTEAFF.

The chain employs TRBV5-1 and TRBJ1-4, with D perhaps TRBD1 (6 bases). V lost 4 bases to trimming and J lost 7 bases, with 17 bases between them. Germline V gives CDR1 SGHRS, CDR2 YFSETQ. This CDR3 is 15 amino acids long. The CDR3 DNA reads TGCGCCAGCAGCCCTGAGGGGGACGGAGGTGAAAAACTGTTTTTT. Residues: CASSPEGDGGEKLFF.

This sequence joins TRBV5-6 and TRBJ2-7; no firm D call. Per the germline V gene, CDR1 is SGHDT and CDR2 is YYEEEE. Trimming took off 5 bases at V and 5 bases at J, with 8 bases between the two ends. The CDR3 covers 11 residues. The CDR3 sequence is CASSSSHEQYF. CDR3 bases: TGTGCCAGCAGTTCTAGTCACGAGCAGTACTTC.

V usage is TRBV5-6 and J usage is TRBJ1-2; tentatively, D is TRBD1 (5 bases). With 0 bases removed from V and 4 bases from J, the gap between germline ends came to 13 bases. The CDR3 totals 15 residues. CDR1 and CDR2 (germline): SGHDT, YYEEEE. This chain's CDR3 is CASSLEGVLGYGYTF. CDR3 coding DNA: TGTGCCAGCAGCTTGGAAGGGGTCCTAGGCTATGGCTACACCTTC.

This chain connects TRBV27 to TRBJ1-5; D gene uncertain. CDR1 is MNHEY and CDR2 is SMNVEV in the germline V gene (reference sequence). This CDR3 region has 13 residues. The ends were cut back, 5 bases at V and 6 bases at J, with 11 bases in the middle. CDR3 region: CASSGEWGQPQHF. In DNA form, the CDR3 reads TGTGCCAGCAGTGGGGAATGGGGTCAGCCCCAGCATTTT.

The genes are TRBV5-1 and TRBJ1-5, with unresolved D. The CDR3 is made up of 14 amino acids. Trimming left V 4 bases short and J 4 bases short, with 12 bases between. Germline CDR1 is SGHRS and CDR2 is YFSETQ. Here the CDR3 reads CASSPTPGNQPQHF. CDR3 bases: TGCGCCAGCAGCCCCACCCCGGGAAATCAGCCCCAGCATTTT.

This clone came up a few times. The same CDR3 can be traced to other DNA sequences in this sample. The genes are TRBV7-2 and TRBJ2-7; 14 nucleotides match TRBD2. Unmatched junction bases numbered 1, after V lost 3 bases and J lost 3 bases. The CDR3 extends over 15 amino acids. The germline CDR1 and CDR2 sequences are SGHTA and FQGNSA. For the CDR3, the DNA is TGTGCCAGCAGCTTGGGACTAGCGGGAGTCTACGAGCAGTACTTC. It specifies CASSLGLAGVYEQYF.

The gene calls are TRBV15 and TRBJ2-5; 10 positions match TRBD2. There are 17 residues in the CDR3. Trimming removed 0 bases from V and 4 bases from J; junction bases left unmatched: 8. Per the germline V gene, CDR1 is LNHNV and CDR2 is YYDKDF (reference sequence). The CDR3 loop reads CATSRDPASGSSETQYF. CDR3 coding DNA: TGTGCCACCAGCAGAGATCCCGCTAGCGGGAGTTCAGAGACCCAGTACTTC. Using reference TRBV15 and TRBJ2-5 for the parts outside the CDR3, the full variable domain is DAMVIQNPRYQVTQFGKPVTLSCSQTLNHNVMYWYQQKSSQAPKLLFHYYDKDFNNEADTPDNFQSRRPNTSFCFLDIRSPGLGDTAMYLCATSRDPASGSSETQYFGPGTRLLVL.

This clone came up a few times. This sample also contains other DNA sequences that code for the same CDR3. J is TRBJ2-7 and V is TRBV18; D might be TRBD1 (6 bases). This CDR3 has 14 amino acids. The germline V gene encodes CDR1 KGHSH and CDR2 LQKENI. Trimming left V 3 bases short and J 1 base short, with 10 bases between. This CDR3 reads CASSPPGQSYEQYF. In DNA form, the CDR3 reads TGTGCCAGCTCACCCCCGGGACAATCCTACGAGCAGTACTTC.

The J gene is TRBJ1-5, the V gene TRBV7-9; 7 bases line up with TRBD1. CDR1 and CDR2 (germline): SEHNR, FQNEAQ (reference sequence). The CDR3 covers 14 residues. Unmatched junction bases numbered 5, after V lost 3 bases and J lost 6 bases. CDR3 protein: CASSFGQVGQPQHF. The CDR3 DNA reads TGTGCCAGCAGCTTTGGACAGGTCGGTCAGCCCCAGCATTTT.

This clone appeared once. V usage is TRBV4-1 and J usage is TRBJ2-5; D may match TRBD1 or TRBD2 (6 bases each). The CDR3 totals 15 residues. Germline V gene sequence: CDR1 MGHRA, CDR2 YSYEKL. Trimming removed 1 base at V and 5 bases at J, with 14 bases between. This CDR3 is CASSQGPQGRETQYF. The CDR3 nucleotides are TGCGCCAGCAGCCAAGGGCCGCAGGGGAGGGAGACCCAGTACTTC.

CDR3 loop: CASSIDIAHSGANVLTF. The DNA of the CDR3 is TGTGCCAGTAGTATAGACATTGCCCATTCTGGGGCCAACGTCCTGACTTTC. This chain uses TRBV19 with TRBJ2-6; D gene ambiguous. The CDR3 consists of 17 residues. The V end lost 0 bases, the J end lost 1 base, and 10 bases lay between the germline ends. CDR1 is LNHDA, CDR2 SQIVND, per germline (reference sequence).

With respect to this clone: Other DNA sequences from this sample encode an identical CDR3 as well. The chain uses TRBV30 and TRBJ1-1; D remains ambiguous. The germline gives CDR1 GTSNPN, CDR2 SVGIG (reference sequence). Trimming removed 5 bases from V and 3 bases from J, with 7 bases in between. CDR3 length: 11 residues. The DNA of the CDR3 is TGTGCCTGGGCCGGGGACACTGAAGCTTTCTTT. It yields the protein CAWAGDTEAFF.

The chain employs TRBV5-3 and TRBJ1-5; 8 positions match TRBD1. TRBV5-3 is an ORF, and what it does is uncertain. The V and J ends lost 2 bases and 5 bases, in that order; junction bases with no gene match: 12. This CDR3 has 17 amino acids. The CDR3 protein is CARSLPDRGRVDQPQHF. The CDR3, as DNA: TGTGCCAGAAGCTTACCCGACAGGGGCCGAGTCGATCAGCCCCAGCATTTT.

The CDR3 spells CASSPGGRTIPQYGYTF. The CDR3 DNA sequence: TGTGCCAGCAGCCCAGGGGGCCGGACAATACCCCAATATGGCTACACCTTC. This chain links TRBV5-7 with TRBJ1-2, with 8 positions matching TRBD1. TRBV5-7 is an ORF for which the function is uncertain. V lost 4 bases and J lost 5; bases outside the gene matches: 16. This CDR3 is 17 amino acids long.

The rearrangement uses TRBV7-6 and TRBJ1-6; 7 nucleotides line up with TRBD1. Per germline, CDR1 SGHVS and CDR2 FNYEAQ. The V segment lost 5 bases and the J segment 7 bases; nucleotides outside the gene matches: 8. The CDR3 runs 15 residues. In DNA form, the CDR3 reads TGTGCCAGCAGCCTACGAGGGACAGAGAATTCACCCCTCCACTTT. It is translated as CASSLRGTENSPLHF.